A selection of T cell receptor beta chains follows, all from one sample in a study of CD8 T cells in ankylosing spondylitis. Each CDR3 protein is one row after TCRdb ran MiXCR on the 5' RACE reads. Here the sample spans hundreds of thousands of distinct CDR3 sequences, roughly 8.6% being singletons. Material: blood, either unsorted or a sorted T cell fraction (not recorded which). Receptor source: a male donor with ankylosing spondylitis or in good health (not recorded which). The CDR3 runs from the conserved cysteine through the conserved F or W. Each record gives: clone size, V gene, D gene, CDR3 protein. The D gene is left open where the match is weak. Clone size is given for some rows only: seen once, a few or many times, or a class if the clone is expanded.

clone_size: many; v_call: TRBV20-1; d_call: TRBD1; cdr3_aa: CSARVGTGDLAFF
clone_size: many; v_call: TRBV7-9; d_call: -; cdr3_aa: CASSLARVNEQFF
clone_size: few; v_call: TRBV5-5; d_call: -; cdr3_aa: CASSLEGHNTGELFF
clone_size: many; v_call: TRBV12-3/TRBV12-4; d_call: TRBD1; cdr3_aa: CASTLGQGYNEQFF
clone_size: many; v_call: TRBV10-2; d_call: -; cdr3_aa: CASSDPRRSYEQYF
clone_size: -; v_call: TRBV19; d_call: -; cdr3_aa: CASSIGRSRIGEAFF
clone_size: many; v_call: TRBV5-1; d_call: -; cdr3_aa: CASSARSPGNTGELFF
clone_size: few; v_call: TRBV20-1; d_call: -; cdr3_aa: CSAHKDIWAYEQYF
clone_size: -; v_call: TRBV6-2/TRBV6-3; d_call: -; cdr3_aa: CASSPGRPEAFF
clone_size: -; v_call: TRBV23-1; d_call: -; cdr3_aa: CASSRPGLYNEQFF
clone_size: many; v_call: TRBV5-1; d_call: -; cdr3_aa: CASSLARQGTDTQYF
clone_size: many; v_call: TRBV5-1; d_call: -; cdr3_aa: CASSLDTGLSYEQYF
clone_size: few; v_call: TRBV27; d_call: -; cdr3_aa: CASSPAQPVPLYEQYF
clone_size: many; v_call: TRBV5-1; d_call: -; cdr3_aa: CASSLAGPSANTIYF
clone_size: many; v_call: TRBV2; d_call: TRBD2; cdr3_aa: CASSILTAGVKTDTQYF
clone_size: few; v_call: TRBV10-3; d_call: -; cdr3_aa: CAISPGQSGANVLTF
clone_size: few; v_call: TRBV12-3/TRBV12-4; d_call: -; cdr3_aa: CASSFGLEAFF
clone_size: many; v_call: TRBV3-1; d_call: -; cdr3_aa: CASSQEGTTDTQYF
clone_size: many; v_call: TRBV29-1; d_call: TRBD2; cdr3_aa: CSVERDRDYLYF
clone_size: -; v_call: TRBV19; d_call: -; cdr3_aa: CASSMSSSYNSPLHF
clone_size: -; v_call: TRBV12-3/TRBV12-4; d_call: TRBD2; cdr3_aa: CASSLYRMREGVAGELFF
clone_size: many; v_call: TRBV7-3; d_call: TRBD1; cdr3_aa: CASTGGENTEAFF
clone_size: few; v_call: TRBV20-1; d_call: -; cdr3_aa: CSARDRGNTEAFF
clone_size: many; v_call: TRBV12-5; d_call: -; cdr3_aa: CASGPDYPTGELFF
clone_size: many; v_call: TRBV3-1; d_call: TRBD1; cdr3_aa: CASSRKQGDGYTF
clone_size: many; v_call: TRBV24-1; d_call: -; cdr3_aa: CATQKAGANTGELFF
clone_size: many; v_call: TRBV5-1; d_call: -; cdr3_aa: CASSLGWQGRNEQFF
clone_size: -; v_call: TRBV7-9; d_call: TRBD1; cdr3_aa: CASSSGQGHNYGYTF
clone_size: many; v_call: TRBV27; d_call: -; cdr3_aa: CASSFGSGDLNTEAFF
clone_size: many; v_call: TRBV9; d_call: TRBD2; cdr3_aa: CASSAGLEGTGELFF
clone_size: many; v_call: TRBV10-3; d_call: -; cdr3_aa: CAISGQGDQPQHF
clone_size: few; v_call: TRBV20-1; d_call: TRBD2; cdr3_aa: CSASSSGGARTDTQYF
clone_size: few; v_call: TRBV7-2; d_call: -; cdr3_aa: CASSSRGQKSSYEQYF
clone_size: many; v_call: TRBV4-2; d_call: -; cdr3_aa: CASSQESGEREQYF
clone_size: many; v_call: TRBV12-3/TRBV12-4; d_call: -; cdr3_aa: CASSAQGPNNQPQHF
clone_size: few; v_call: TRBV12-3/TRBV12-4; d_call: TRBD1; cdr3_aa: CASSEDRGSQPQHF
clone_size: many; v_call: TRBV20-1; d_call: -; cdr3_aa: CSARTKTNYGYTF
clone_size: -; v_call: TRBV7-2; d_call: -; cdr3_aa: CASSLDRGIENEQFF
clone_size: -; v_call: TRBV19; d_call: TRBD2; cdr3_aa: CASSIDPGLAGAQETQYF
clone_size: many; v_call: TRBV7-2; d_call: TRBD1; cdr3_aa: CASSLVGAGGQNNEQFF
clone_size: many; v_call: TRBV5-1; d_call: -; cdr3_aa: CASSPTPDYGYTF
clone_size: few; v_call: TRBV7-2; d_call: -; cdr3_aa: CASTPRAGLAKNIQYF
clone_size: many; v_call: TRBV6-5; d_call: TRBD1; cdr3_aa: CASSYSTGGSYEQYF
clone_size: few; v_call: TRBV5-6; d_call: TRBD1; cdr3_aa: CASSSKVGTGVGGNQPQHF